This TCR beta chain was recorded in a study of blood T cell repertoires in COVID-19. Study context: Samples representing acute and convalescent COVID-19 were sourced from the United States, Italy and Spain. PBMCs, B-cell-depleted T cells, or T cells provided the cDNA or gDNA that made up the material.

In the original processing: Scientists estimated how many nucleated cells there were by amplifying reference gene primers. Profiled with immunoSEQ multiplex PCR; TCRdb holds only in-frame clones, not every one. V and J calls and clone size follow that table, whereas D and trimming were derived from the DNA. Here the sample spans around 34,000 clones, 80% being singletons. This clone was detected many times. Germline CDR1 KGHSH, CDR2 LQKENI. V shed 6 bases, J shed 2 bases, and the junction held 1 base outside the gene matches. The CDR3 length is 12 residues. The chain combines TRBV18 with TRBJ2-7, with TRBD1 identical over 7 bases. The sequencing sample was made of peripheral blood. The source of this sequence is a woman in her seventies with acute or convalescent COVID-19. DNA of the CDR3: TGTGCCAGCTCCGGGACAGCCTACGAGCAGTACTTC. It yields the protein CASSGTAYEQYF.